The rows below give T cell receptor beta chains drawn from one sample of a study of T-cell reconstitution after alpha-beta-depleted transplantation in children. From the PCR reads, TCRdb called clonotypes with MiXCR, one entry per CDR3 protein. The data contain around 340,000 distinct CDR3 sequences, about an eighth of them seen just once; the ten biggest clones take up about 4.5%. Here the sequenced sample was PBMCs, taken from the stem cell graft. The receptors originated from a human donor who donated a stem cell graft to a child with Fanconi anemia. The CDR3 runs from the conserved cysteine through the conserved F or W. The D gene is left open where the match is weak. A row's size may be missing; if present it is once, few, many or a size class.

CDR3nt: TGTGCCAGTAGATTAGGACCGTACAGTAACGTGGATACGCAGTATTTT
CDR3aa: CASRLGPYSNVDTQYF
v_gene: TRBV19
d_gene: -
abundance: -
j_gene: TRBJ2-3
len: 16

CDR3nt: TGCAGGGGCCCTCTCGGCGGGACCCCCATTAGGCTTGTAGATACGCAGTATTTT
CDR3aa: CRGPLGGTPIRLVDTQYF
v_gene: TRBV20-1
d_gene: -
abundance: -
j_gene: TRBJ2-3
len: 18

CDR3nt: TGTGCCAGCAGCCGGTGGGGCATTGGGGGTTCACCCCTCCACTTT
CDR3aa: CASSRWGIGGSPLHF
v_gene: TRBV7-2
d_gene: -
abundance: few
j_gene: TRBJ1-6
len: 15

CDR3nt: TGTGCCACCGGGGATGGCTACACCTTC
CDR3aa: CATGDGYTF
v_gene: TRBV6-2/TRBV6-3
d_gene: -
abundance: -
j_gene: TRBJ1-2
len: 9

CDR3nt: TGTGCCAGCAGCTTAGTTCCTGGCCCCACGGGGTCTCGGTTCTTC
CDR3aa: CASSLVPGPTGSRFF
v_gene: TRBV11-1
d_gene: -
abundance: many
j_gene: TRBJ2-1
len: 15

CDR3nt: TGTGCCAGCAGCTGGACAGGGATCTCTGAAGCTTTCTTT
CDR3aa: CASSWTGISEAFF
v_gene: TRBV14
d_gene: TRBD1
abundance: many
j_gene: TRBJ1-1
len: 13

CDR3nt: TGCGCCAGCGGCCAAGTGCCGGACCCGAGCTCTGGGGCCAACGTCCTGACTTTC
CDR3aa: CASGQVPDPSSGANVLTF
v_gene: TRBV4-3
d_gene: -
abundance: few
j_gene: TRBJ2-6
len: 18

CDR3nt: TGTGCCAGCAGCGCCCAACAGGAAGGAGGTGAAAAACTGTTTTTT
CDR3aa: CASSAQQEGGEKLFF
v_gene: TRBV9
d_gene: -
abundance: many
j_gene: TRBJ1-4
len: 15

CDR3nt: TGCGCCAGCAGCCGACAGGGGGAGGTTGAAAAACTGTTTTTT
CDR3aa: CASSRQGEVEKLFF
v_gene: TRBV4-3
d_gene: TRBD1
abundance: -
j_gene: TRBJ1-4
len: 14

CDR3nt: TGTGCCAGCAGCCACGGGCAGGGGGGCTACACCTTC
CDR3aa: CASSHGQGGYTF
v_gene: TRBV14
d_gene: -
abundance: few
j_gene: TRBJ1-2
len: 12

CDR3nt: TGTGCCAGCAAATTTAGCGGGGGGATATCCCTTCAGGAGTTCTTC
CDR3aa: CASKFSGGISLQEFF
v_gene: TRBV12-3/TRBV12-4
d_gene: TRBD2
abundance: -
j_gene: TRBJ2-1
len: 15